This entry is about one T cell receptor beta chain. CDR1 and CDR2 (germline): SGHRS, YFSETQ. With 0 bases removed from V and 7 bases from J, the gap between germline ends came to 13 bases. The CDR3 contains 14 residues. At deep level, the assay was performed. Some clones are missing from TCRdb's copy, which holds only in-frame ones; the method was immunoSEQ multiplex PCR. The sample holds a few hundred thousand clones; approximately 97% are singletons and the top ten take about 0.06%. This sample was taken from a study of shared clonotypes between healthy human individuals. This chain uses TRBV5-1 with TRBJ1-2; D is unclear. The TCR was taken from a woman in her 30s in good health. The sample consisted of naive CD4+ T cells sorted from blood. The subset is: CD45RA+ positively selected. As DNA, the CDR3 is TGCGCCAGCAGCTTGGAGGAGGGAGTAGGTGGCTACACCTTC. Its protein product is CASSLEEGVGGYTF. Full variable domain (outside the CDR3, taken from reference TRBV5-1 and TRBJ1-2): KAGVTQTPRYLIKTRGQQVTLSCSPISGHRSVSWYQQTPGQGLQFLFEYFSETQRNKGNFPGRFSGRQFSNSRSEMNVSTLELGDSALYLCASSLEEGVGGYTFGSGTRLTVV.